This entry concerns a single T cell receptor (beta chain). Its antigen remains unidentified. Measured with immunoSEQ multiplex PCR; TCRdb has only the in-frame clones, and not every one. The top ten hold 5.6% of the sample, which has about 300,000 clones, approximately 76% seen once. This record belongs to a study of cytotoxic CD8 clonotypes in ibrutinib-treated CLL. The overall study: Of a cohort that held roughly eleven relapsed/refractory and around 14 treatment-naive patients, some 17 were IGHV unmutated. Study results and limitations: There were few public clonotypes, and on treatment they contracted or stayed stable. In sustained-remission versus progressing patients, sampling times differed.

The CDR3 has 12 amino acids. Germline CDR1 and CDR2: MNHNY and SVGAGI (reference sequence). Trimming removed 2 bases at V and 2 bases at J, with 1 base between. The chain employs TRBV6-6 and TRBJ2-1; no definite D call. The clonotype was recovered from a human donor with chronic lymphocytic leukemia. The sequencing here drew on PBMCs, taken at disease progression, from a patient treated with ibrutinib. CDR3 DNA: TGTGCCAGCAGTTACCCCTACAATGAGCAGTTCTTC. Translated, it gives CASSYPYNEQFF.